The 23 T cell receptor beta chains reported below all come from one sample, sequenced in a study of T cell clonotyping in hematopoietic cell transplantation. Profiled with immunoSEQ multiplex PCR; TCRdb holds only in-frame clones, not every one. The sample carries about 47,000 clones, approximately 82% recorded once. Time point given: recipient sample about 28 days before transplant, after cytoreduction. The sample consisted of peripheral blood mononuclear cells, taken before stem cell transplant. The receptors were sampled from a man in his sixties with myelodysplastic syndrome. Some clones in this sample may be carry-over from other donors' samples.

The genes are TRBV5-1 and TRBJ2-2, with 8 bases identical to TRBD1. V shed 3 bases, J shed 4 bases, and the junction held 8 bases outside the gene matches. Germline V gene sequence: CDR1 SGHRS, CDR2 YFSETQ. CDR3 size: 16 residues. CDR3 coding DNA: TGCGCCAGCAGCTCGACAGGGGCATCGGGCACCGGGGAGCTGTTTTTT. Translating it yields CASSSTGASGTGELFF.

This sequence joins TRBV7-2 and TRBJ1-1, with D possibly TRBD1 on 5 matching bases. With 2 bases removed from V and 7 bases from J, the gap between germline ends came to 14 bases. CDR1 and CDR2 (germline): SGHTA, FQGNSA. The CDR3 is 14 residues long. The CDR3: CASSLYGQGDEAFF. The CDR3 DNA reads TGTGCCAGCAGCTTATACGGTCAGGGTGATGAAGCTTTCTTT.

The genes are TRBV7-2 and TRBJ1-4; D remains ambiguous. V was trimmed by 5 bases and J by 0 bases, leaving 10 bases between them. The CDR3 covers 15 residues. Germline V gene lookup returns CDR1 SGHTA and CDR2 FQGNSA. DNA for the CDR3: TGTGCCAGCAGCCCCACCCGTGCAACTAATGAAAAACTGTTTTTT. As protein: CASSPTRATNEKLFF.

The CDR3 DNA is TGTGCCACCAAACAGGGGGCAAGGTATGGCTACACCTTC. It is translated as CATKQGARYGYTF. The V call is TRBV6-1, the J call TRBJ1-2, with TRBD1 matching 9 bases. Germline V gene sequence: CDR1 MNHNS, CDR2 SASEGT. This CDR3 region has 13 residues. V shed 10 bases, J shed 5 bases, and the junction held 8 bases outside the gene matches.

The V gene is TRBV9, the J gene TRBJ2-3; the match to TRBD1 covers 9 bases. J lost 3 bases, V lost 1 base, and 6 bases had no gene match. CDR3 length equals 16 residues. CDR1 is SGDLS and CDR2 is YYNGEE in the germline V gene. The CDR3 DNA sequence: TGTGCCAGCAGCGTATTTGGGACAGGGCTTACAGATACGCAGTATTTT. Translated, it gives CASSVFGTGLTDTQYF.

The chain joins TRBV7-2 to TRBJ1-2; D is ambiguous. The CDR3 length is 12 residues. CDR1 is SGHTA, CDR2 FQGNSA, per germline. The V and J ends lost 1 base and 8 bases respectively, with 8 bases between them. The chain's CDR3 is CASSLGEVGYTF. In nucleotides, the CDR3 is TGTGCCAGCAGCTTAGGGGAGGTGGGCTACACCTTC.

CDR3 DNA: TGTGCCAGCAGTGAAGGGACAGGGGCACAAGAGCAGTACTTC. Its protein product is CASSEGTGAQEQYF. This sequence joins TRBV2 and TRBJ2-7, with TRBD1 identical over 9 bases. This CDR3 is 14 amino acids long. V shed 1 base, J shed 7 bases, and the junction held 5 bases outside the gene matches. Germline assignment: CDR1 SNHLY and CDR2 FYNNEI.

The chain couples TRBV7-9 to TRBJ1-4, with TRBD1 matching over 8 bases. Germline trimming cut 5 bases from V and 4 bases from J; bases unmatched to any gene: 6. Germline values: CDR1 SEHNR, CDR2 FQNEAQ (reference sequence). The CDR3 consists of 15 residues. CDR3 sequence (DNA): TGTGCCAGCAGCCTCTGGACAGGGCGTAATGAAAAACTGTTTTTT. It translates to CASSLWTGRNEKLFF.

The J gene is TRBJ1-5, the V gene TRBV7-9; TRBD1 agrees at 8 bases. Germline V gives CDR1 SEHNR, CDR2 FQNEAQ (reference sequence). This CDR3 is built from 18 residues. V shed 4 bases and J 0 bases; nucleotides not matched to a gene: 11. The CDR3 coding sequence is TGTGCCAGCAGCTCCCGGACAGGGAGAATCTATAGCAATCAGCCCCAGCATTTT. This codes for CASSSRTGRIYSNQPQHF.

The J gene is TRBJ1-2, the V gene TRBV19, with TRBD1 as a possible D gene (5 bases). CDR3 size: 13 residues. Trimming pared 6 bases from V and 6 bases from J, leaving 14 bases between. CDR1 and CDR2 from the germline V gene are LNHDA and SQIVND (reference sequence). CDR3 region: CASRVAGLDGYTF. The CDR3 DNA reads TGTGCCAGTAGAGTCGCAGGGTTAGATGGCTACACCTTC.

CDR3 sequence reads: CASGGGGAKNIQYF. CDR3 nucleotides: TGTGCCAGCGGGGGGGGTGGCGCCAAAAACATTCAGTACTTC. The V gene is TRBV9, the J gene TRBJ2-4, with 7 bases lining up with TRBD2. The CDR3 contains 14 residues. Trimming removed 7 bases from V and 1 base from J; junction bases left unmatched: 5. Germline loops: CDR1 SGDLS, CDR2 YYNGEE.

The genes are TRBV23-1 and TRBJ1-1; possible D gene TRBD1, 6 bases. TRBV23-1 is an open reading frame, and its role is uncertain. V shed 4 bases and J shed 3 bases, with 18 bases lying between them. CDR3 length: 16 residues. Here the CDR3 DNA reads TGCGCCAGCAGTCCTCAACCCAGGGGAGAGGACACTGAAGCTTTCTTT. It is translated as CASSPQPRGEDTEAFF.

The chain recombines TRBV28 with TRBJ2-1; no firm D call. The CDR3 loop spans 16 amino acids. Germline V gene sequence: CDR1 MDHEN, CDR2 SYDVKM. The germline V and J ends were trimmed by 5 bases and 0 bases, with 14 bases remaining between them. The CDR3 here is CASSRSYYSSYNEQFF. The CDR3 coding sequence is TGTGCCAGCAGTAGGTCTTACTATAGCTCCTACAATGAGCAGTTCTTC.

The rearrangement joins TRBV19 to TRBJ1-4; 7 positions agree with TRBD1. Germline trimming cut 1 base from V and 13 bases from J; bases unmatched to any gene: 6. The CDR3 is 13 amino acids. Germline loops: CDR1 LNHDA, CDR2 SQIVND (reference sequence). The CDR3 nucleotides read TGTGCCAGTAGTATAGCCGAACAGGGGAGACTGTTTTTT. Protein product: CASSIAEQGRLFF.

The CDR3, as DNA: TGCGCCAGCAGCTCAGCCCCTGGACAGGGGGAGAGTGAAAAACTGTTTTTT. As protein: CASSSAPGQGESEKLFF. This chain connects TRBV5-1 to TRBJ1-4; 10 nucleotides align to TRBD1. The germline V gene has CDR1 SGHRS and CDR2 YFSETQ. The CDR3 length is 17 residues. V lost 3 bases to trimming and J lost 7 bases; unmatched junction nucleotides: 12.

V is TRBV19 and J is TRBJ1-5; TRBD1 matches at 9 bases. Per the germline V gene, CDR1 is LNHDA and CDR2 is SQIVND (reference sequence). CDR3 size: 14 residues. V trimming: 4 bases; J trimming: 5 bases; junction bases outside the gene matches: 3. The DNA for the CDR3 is TGTGCCAGTAGTACTAGGACAGGGGATCAGCCCCAGCATTTT. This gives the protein CASSTRTGDQPQHF.

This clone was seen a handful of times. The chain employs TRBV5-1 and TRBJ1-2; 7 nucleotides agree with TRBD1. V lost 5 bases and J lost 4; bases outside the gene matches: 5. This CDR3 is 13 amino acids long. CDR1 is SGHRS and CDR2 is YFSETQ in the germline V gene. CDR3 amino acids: CASRKGQSYGYTF. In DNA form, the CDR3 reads TGCGCCAGCAGGAAGGGACAGTCCTATGGCTACACCTTC.

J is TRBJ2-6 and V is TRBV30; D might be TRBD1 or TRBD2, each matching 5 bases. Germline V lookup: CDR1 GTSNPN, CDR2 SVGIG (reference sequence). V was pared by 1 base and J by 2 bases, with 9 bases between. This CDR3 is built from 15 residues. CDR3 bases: TGTGCCTGGAGTGATGGGGGAGCTGGGGCCAACGTCCTGACTTTC. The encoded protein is CAWSDGGAGANVLTF.

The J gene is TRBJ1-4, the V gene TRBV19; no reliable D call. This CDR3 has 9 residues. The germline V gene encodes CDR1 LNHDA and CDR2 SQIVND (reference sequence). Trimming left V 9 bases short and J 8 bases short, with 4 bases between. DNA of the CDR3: TGTGCCAGCAGAGAAAAACTGTTTTTT. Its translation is CASREKLFF.

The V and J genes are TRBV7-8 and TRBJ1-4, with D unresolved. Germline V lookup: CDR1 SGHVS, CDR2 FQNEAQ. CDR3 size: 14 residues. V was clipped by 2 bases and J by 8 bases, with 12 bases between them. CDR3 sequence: CASSLFGQGEKLFF. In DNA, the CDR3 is TGTGCCAGCAGCTTATTTGGGCAAGGGGAAAAACTGTTTTTT.

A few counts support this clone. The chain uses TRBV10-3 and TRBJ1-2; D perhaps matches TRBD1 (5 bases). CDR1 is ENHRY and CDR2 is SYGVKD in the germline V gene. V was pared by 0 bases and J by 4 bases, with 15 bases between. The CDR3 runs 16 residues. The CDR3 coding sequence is TGTGCCATCAGTGAGTCGATGGGGCAGGGACTCTATGGCTACACCTTC. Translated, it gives CAISESMGQGLYGYTF.

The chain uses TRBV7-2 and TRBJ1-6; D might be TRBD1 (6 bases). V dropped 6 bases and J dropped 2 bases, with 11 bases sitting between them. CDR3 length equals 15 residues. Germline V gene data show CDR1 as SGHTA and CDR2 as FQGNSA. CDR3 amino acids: CASSTGWAYNSPLHF. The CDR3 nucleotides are TGTGCCAGCAGTACAGGGTGGGCCTATAATTCACCCCTCCACTTT. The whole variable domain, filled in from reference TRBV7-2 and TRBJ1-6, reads GAGVSQSPSNKVTEKGKDVELRCDPISGHTALYWYRQSLGQGLEFLIYFQGNSAPDKSGLPSDRFSAERTGGSVSTLTIQRTQQEDSAVYLCASSTGWAYNSPLHFGNGTRLTVT.

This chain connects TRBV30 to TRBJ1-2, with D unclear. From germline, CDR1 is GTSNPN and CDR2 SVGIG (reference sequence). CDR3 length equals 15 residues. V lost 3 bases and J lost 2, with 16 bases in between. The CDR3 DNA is TGTGCCTGGAGCCCCACACTACAGTCAAACTATGGCTACACCTTC. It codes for CAWSPTLQSNYGYTF.